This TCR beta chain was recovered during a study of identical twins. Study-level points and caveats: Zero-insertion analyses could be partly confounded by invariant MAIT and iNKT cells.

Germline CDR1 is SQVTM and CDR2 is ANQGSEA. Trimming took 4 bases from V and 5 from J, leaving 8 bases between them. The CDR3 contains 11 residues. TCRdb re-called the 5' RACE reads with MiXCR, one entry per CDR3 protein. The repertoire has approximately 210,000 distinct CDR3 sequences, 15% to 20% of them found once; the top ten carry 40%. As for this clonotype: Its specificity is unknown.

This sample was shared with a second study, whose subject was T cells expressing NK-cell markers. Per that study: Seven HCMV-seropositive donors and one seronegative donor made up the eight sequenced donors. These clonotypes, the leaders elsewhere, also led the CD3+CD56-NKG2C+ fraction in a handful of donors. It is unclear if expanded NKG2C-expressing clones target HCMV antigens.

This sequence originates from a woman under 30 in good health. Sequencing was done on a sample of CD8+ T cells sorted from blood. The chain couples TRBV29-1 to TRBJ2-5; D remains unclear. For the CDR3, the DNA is TGCAGCGTTGTGGGTGGGGAGACCCAGTACTTC. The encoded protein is CSVVGGETQYF. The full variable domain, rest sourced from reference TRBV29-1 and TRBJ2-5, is SAVISQKPSRDICQRGTSLTIQCQVDSQVTMMFWYRQQPGQSLTLIATANQGSEATYESGFVIDKFPISRPNLTFSTLTVSNMSPEDSSIYLCSVVGGETQYFGPGTRLLVL.